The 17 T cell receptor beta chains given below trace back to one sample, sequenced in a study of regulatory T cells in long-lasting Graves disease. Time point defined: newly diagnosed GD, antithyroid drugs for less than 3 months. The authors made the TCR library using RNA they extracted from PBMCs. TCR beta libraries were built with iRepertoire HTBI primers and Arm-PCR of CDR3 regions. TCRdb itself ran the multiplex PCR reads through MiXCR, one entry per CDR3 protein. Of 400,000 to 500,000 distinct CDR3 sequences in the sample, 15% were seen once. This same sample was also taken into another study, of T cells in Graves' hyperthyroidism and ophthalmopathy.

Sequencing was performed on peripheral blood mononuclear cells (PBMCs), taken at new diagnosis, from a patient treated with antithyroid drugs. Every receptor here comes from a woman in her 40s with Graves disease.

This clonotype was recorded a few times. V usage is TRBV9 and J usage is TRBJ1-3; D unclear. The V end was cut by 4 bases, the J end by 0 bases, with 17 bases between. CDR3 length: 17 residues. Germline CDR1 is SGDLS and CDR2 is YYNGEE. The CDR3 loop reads CASSNARRRSSGNTIYF. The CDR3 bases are TGTGCCAGCAGCAACGCCCGGCGCCGTTCCTCTGGAAACACCATATATTTT.

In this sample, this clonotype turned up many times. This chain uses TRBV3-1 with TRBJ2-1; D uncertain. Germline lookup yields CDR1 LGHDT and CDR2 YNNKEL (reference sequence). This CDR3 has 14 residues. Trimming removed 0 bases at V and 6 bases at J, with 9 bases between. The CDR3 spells CASSQDVGPNEQFF. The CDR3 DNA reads TGTGCCAGCAGCCAAGACGTCGGACCCAATGAGCAGTTCTTC.

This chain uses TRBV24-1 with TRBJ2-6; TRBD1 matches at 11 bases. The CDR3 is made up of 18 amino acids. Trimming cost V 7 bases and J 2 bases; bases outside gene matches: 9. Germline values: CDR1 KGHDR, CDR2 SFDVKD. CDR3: CATRAWDRGLAGANVLTF. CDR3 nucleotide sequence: TGTGCCACCAGAGCCTGGGACAGGGGGTTAGCTGGGGCCAACGTCCTGACTTTC.

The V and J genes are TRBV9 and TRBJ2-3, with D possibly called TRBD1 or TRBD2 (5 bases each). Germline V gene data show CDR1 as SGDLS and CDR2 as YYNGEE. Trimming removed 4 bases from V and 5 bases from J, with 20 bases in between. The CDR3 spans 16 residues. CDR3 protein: CASSRDPGDLGDTQYF. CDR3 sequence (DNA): TGTGCCAGCAGCCGGGACCCAGGAGACCTAGGAGATACGCAGTATTTT. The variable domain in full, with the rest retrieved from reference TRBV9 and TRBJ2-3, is DSGVTQTPKHLITATGQRVTLRCSPRSGDLSVYWYQQSLDQGLQFLIQYYNGEERAKGNILERFSAQQFPDLHSELNLSSLELGDSALYFCASSRDPGDLGDTQYFGPGTRLTVL.

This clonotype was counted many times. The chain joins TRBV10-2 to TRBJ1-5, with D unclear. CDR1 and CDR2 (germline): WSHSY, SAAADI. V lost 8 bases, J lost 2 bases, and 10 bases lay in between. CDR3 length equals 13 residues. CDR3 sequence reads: CASSGKGNQPQHF. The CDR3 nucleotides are TGCGCCAGCTCCGGGAAGGGCAATCAGCCCCAGCATTTT.

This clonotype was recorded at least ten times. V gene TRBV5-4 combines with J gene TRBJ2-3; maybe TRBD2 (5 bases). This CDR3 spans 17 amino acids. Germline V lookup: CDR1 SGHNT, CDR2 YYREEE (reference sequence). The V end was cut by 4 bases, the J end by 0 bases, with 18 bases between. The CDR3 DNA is TGTGCCAGCAGCCCGAGGGCAGGCGTGGTGAGCACAGATACGCAGTATTTT. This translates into CASSPRAGVVSTDTQYF.

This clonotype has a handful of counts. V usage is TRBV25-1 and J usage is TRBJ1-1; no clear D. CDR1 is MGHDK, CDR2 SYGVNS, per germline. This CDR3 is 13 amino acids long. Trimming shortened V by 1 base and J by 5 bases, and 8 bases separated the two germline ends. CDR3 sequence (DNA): TGTGCCAGCAGTGAATGGAGAGGGACTGAAGCTTTCTTT. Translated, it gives CASSEWRGTEAFF. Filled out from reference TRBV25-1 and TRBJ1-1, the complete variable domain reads EADIYQTPRYLVIGTGKKITLECSQTMGHDKMYWYQQDPGMELHLIHYSYGVNSTEKGDLSSESTVSRIRTEHFPLTLESARPSHTSQYLCASSEWRGTEAFFGQGTRLTVV.

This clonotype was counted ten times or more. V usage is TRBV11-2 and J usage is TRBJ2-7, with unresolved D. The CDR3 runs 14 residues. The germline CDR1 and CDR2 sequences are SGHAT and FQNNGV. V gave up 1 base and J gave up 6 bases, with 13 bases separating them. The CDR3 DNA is TGTGCCAGCAGCTTAGGCCCGGGCGAACTCGAGCAGTACTTC. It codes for CASSLGPGELEQYF.

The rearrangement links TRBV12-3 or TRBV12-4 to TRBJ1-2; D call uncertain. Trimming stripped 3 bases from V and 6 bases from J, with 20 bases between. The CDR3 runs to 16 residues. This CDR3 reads CASSFYPGELANGYTF. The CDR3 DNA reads TGTGCCAGCAGTTTTTATCCCGGGGAACTTGCGAATGGCTACACCTTC.

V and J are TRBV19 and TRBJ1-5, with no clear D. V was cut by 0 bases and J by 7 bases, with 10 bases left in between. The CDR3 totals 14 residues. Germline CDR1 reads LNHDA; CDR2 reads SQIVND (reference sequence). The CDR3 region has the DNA TGTGCCAGTAGTATAGATGTCTGGATCCAGCCCCAGCATTTT. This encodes CASSIDVWIQPQHF.

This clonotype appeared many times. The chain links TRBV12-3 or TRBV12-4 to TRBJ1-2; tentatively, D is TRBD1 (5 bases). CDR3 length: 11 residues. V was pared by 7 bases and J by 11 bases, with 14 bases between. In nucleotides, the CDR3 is TGTGCCAGCATCCAGGGTGTTAAGTACACCTTC. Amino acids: CASIQGVKYTF.

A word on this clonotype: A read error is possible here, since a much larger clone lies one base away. The CDR3 coding sequence is TGTGCCAGCAGCCCTTACAGGGACCGGTTGAATTCACCCCTCCACTTT. Its translation: CASSPYRDRLNSPLHF. V and J are TRBV7-2 and TRBJ1-6; tentatively, D is TRBD1 (6 bases). The germline V gene has CDR1 SGHTA and CDR2 FQGNSA. The CDR3 is made up of 16 amino acids. V was cut by 5 bases and J by 7 bases, with 18 bases left in between.

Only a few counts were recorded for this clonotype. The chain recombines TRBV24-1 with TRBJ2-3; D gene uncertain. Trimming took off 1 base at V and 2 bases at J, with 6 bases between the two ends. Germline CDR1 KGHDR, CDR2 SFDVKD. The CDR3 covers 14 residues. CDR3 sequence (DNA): TGTGCCACCAGTGATTTAGGAGTCACAGATACGCAGTATTTT. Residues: CATSDLGVTDTQYF.

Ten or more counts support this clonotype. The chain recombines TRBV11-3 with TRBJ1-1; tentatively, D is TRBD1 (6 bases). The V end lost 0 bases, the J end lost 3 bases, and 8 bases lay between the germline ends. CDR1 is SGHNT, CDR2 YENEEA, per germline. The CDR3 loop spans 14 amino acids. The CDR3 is CASSLEAGDTEAFF. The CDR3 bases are TGTGCCAGCAGCTTAGAGGCAGGGGACACTGAAGCTTTCTTT.

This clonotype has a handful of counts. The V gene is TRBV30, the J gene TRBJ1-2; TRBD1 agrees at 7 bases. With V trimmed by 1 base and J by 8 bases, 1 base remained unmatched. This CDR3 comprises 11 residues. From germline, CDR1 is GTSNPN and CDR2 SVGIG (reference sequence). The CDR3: CAWSEGGGYTF. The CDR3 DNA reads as TGTGCCTGGAGTGAAGGGGGCGGCTACACCTTC.

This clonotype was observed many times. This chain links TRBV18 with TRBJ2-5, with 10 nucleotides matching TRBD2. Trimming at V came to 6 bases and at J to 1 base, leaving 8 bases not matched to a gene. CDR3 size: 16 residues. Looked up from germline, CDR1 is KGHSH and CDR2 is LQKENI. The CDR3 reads CASSPRTSGSQETQYF. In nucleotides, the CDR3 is TGTGCCAGCTCCCCTCGGACTAGCGGATCCCAAGAGACCCAGTACTTC.

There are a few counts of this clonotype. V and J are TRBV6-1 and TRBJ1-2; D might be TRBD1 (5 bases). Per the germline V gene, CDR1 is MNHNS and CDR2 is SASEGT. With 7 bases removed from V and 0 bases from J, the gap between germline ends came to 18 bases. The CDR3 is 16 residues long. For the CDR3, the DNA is TGTGCCAGCATCCTGAGCCCTGACAGTCCTAACTATGGCTACACCTTC. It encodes CASILSPDSPNYGYTF.